The clone carrying this T cell receptor (beta chain) was seen repeatedly, ten times or more. Synthesis of cDNA was carried out by template-switch 5'RACE. The reaction used 10-nucleotide random UMIs. From the 5' RACE reads, TCRdb called clonotypes with MiXCR, one entry per CDR3 protein. The table has tens of thousands of distinct CDR3 sequences, 12% to 15% seen once. This entry belongs to a study of neurological immune-mediated disorders. Germline CDR1 and CDR2: SGHVS and FQNEAQ. Deletions cut 8 bases from V and 0 bases from J, with 13 bases between. This CDR3 has 14 residues. The rearrangement uses TRBV7-8 and TRBJ1-2, with a weak D call TRBD1 (5 bases). This sequence originates from a woman in her 50s in good health. Source material: PBMCs. The CDR3 loop is CASYPGSTNYGYTF. The DNA for the CDR3 is TGTGCCAGCTACCCAGGGTCTACTAACTATGGCTACACCTTC. Using reference TRBV7-8 and TRBJ1-2 for the parts outside the CDR3, the full variable domain is GAGVSQSPRYKVAKRGQDVALRCDPISGHVSLFWYQQALGQGPEFLTYFQNEAQLDKSGLPSDRFFAERPEGSVSTLKIQRTQQEDSAVYLCASYPGSTNYGYTFGSGTRLTVV.